What follows is one T cell receptor beta chain and its context. Its antigen remains unknown. RNA transcripts yielded amplified TCR beta CDR3 regions. TCR CDR3 regions were first amplified by RT-PCR with HTBI primers. Using its own MiXCR run on the multiplex PCR reads, TCRdb lists one record per CDR3 protein. The data contain about 610,000 distinct CDR3 sequences, more than 15% of them seen just once; the ten biggest clones take up less than 3.5%. This sample is part of a study of T cells in Graves' hyperthyroidism and ophthalmopathy. Study observations and caveats: Ophthalmopathy could be told apart from stable hyperthyroidism with a 13 V-J model. Model predictions of ophthalmopathy came a median roughly 6.4 months before onset.

Those patients with uncontrolled infection, other autoimmune disease, pregnancy or lactation were excluded. Fresh peripheral blood, around 9.5 ml, yielded the PBMCs. Germline assignment: CDR1 MDHEN and CDR2 SYDVKM. Trimming cost V 5 bases and J 0 bases; bases outside gene matches: 9. This CDR3 is built from 17 residues. The sample comprised blood. The chain is built from TRBV28 and TRBJ2-3; 9 nucleotides align to TRBD2. The clonotype comes from a woman aged 35 to 49 with Graves' ophthalmopathy. This CDR3 reads CASSPLAGVTSTDTQYF. For the CDR3, the DNA is TGTGCCAGCAGTCCATTAGCGGGGGTTACTAGCACAGATACGCAGTATTTT.